This passage covers 26 T cell receptor beta chains from one sample sequenced in a study of PD-L1 blockade in urothelial cancer (dated by TCRdb to 2017 to 2019). The protocol used for the library was the immunoSEQ multiplex PCR assay. TCRdb limited this immuneACCESS table to in-frame rearrangements with V and J called. A share of clones is missing; checked studies link under half to unresolved V genes, and the rest is unexplained. In this sample the table shows about 76,000 clones, 75% to 95% of which occur a single time. The ten largest clonotypes hold 0.85% to 0.9% of the sample. This specimen's time point label, per the study, means: peripheral blood 6 weeks after treatment start. Source: PBMCs, taken around atezolizumab (anti-PD-L1) treatment. These receptors were obtained from an elderly woman with urothelial cancer.

The chain has TRBV5-8 and TRBJ2-1; tentatively, D is TRBD2 (5 bases). CDR1 and CDR2 (germline): SGHTS, YDEGEE. Trimming left V 3 bases short and J 2 bases short, with 12 bases between. The CDR3 has 15 residues. The CDR3 nucleotides are TGTGCCAGCAGCTCTGGACTTTTAGCCTACAATGAGCAGTTCTTC. Its protein is CASSSGLLAYNEQFF.

This clone was counted once. V gene TRBV25-1 combines with J gene TRBJ1-2, with TRBD1 as a possible D gene (5 bases). The length of the CDR3 is 15 residues. From germline, CDR1 is MGHDK and CDR2 SYGVNS. Trimming pared 6 bases from V and 4 bases from J, leaving 18 bases between. This CDR3 reads CASSPSGPYTYGYTF. The CDR3 DNA sequence: TGTGCCAGCAGCCCCTCAGGGCCGTATACCTATGGCTACACCTTC.

The rearrangement links TRBV7-3 to TRBJ2-2; 9 bases map to TRBD1. Germline lookup yields CDR1 SGHTA and CDR2 FQGTGA. V dropped 5 bases and J dropped 2; count of bases not matched to a gene: 6. The CDR3 is made up of 16 amino acids. The CDR3 is CASSPRQGGNTGELFF. For the CDR3, the DNA is TGTGCCAGCAGCCCACGACAGGGGGGAAACACCGGGGAGCTGTTTTTT.

This clone was observed once. The J gene is TRBJ2-5, the V gene TRBV5-4, with 8 bases matching TRBD1. CDR1 SGHNT and CDR2 YYREEE come from the germline V gene (reference sequence). The CDR3 consists of 14 residues. V lost 5 bases to trimming and J lost 4 bases; unmatched junction nucleotides: 7. CDR3 nucleotide sequence: TGTGCCAGCAGTTACGGACAGGGTCCAGAGACCCAGTACTTC. The encoded protein is CASSYGQGPETQYF.

The gene calls are TRBV5-1 and TRBJ2-7; 7 bases fit TRBD1. With 4 bases clipped from V and 3 bases from J, the junction kept 10 bases outside the gene matches. CDR1 and CDR2 (germline): SGHRS, YFSETQ. This CDR3 has 15 residues. In DNA form, the CDR3 reads TGCGCCAGCAGCGCCCGGACAGGTTCCCTCTACGAGCAGTACTTC. Translating gives CASSARTGSLYEQYF.

In DNA form, the CDR3 reads TGTGCCAGCAGTTTCCCGGCTCGGGATCGCGAAAAACTGTTTTTT. Amino acids: CASSFPARDREKLFF. The chain recombines TRBV28 with TRBJ1-4, with D unresolved. CDR1 MDHEN and CDR2 SYDVKM come from the germline V gene. The CDR3 is 15 amino acids. The V end was cut by 3 bases, the J end by 8 bases, with 16 bases between.

This clone appeared a single time. V usage is TRBV27 and J usage is TRBJ2-2, with D possibly being TRBD1 (5 bases). CDR3 length: 16 amino acids. Germline V gene data show CDR1 as MNHEY and CDR2 as SMNVEV (reference sequence). The V and J ends lost 8 bases and 6 bases respectively, with 22 bases between them. CDR3 sequence (DNA): TGTGCCAGCGGGCGCTCGTCAGGGATGTCCCCCGGGGAGCTGTTTTTT. Translation: CASGRSSGMSPGELFF.

The CDR3 region has the DNA TGTGCCAGCAGCGGCGGGAGTTTCGCAGATACGCAGTATTTT. Its translation is CASSGGSFADTQYF. V usage is TRBV6-5 and J usage is TRBJ2-3; 7 nucleotides line up with TRBD2. Per the germline V gene, CDR1 is MNHEY and CDR2 is SVGAGI. The CDR3 runs 14 residues. Trimming cost V 6 bases and J 4 bases; bases outside gene matches: 7.

This clone showed up just once. The chain has TRBV30 and TRBJ2-5; no clear D gene. The germline gives CDR1 GTSNPN, CDR2 SVGIG (reference sequence). The CDR3 contains 15 residues. Deletions cut 1 base from V and 3 bases from J, with 15 bases between. The CDR3 sequence: CAWSDGQRVKETQYF. CDR3 nucleotides: TGTGCCTGGAGTGACGGTCAGCGTGTGAAAGAGACCCAGTACTTC.

V gene TRBV5-1 combines with J gene TRBJ2-2; TRBD1 matches at 7 bases. J gave up 1 base and V 4 bases, and 4 bases lay outside the gene matches. The CDR3 contains 15 residues. From germline, CDR1 is SGHRS and CDR2 YFSETQ. CDR3 coding DNA: TGCGCCAGCAGCAAACAGGGGAGGAACACCGGGGAGCTGTTTTTT. It is translated as CASSKQGRNTGELFF.

In nucleotides, the CDR3 is TGTGCCACCGCGGACTACCCCCTGGATACGCAGTATTTT. Its translation is CATADYPLDTQYF. The genes are TRBV15 and TRBJ2-3, with D possibly being TRBD2 (6 bases). V gave up 8 bases and J gave up 6 bases, with 15 bases separating them. Germline CDR1 and CDR2: LNHNV and YYDKDF (reference sequence). The CDR3 sequence is 13 residues long.

The chain carries TRBV6-1 and TRBJ2-5; 14 bases align to TRBD2. CDR1 and CDR2 from the germline V gene are MNHNS and SASEGT. V lost 4 bases and J lost 5; bases outside the gene matches: 18. The CDR3 is made up of 20 amino acids. CDR3 region: CASSAPGLAGGGGSRETQYF. In DNA form, the CDR3 reads TGTGCCAGCAGTGCCCCAGGACTAGCGGGAGGCGGGGGCTCCCGGGAGACCCAGTACTTC.

This chain links TRBV9 with TRBJ2-5; TRBD2 matches 8 bases. Germline V CDR1 and CDR2: SGDLS, YYNGEE. The CDR3 length is 16 residues. Unmatched junction bases numbered 9, after V lost 3 bases and J lost 2 bases. The CDR3 DNA sequence: TGTGCCAGCAGCGCGGGGGGGGCAGGGGTTCAAGAGACCCAGTACTTC. Translated: CASSAGGAGVQETQYF.

This chain joins TRBV13 and TRBJ1-2, with 7 bases fitting TRBD1. The CDR3 covers 14 residues. J was trimmed by 8 bases and V by 1 base; bases with no gene match: 7. The germline V gene has CDR1 PRHDT and CDR2 FYEKMQ (reference sequence). This CDR3 reads CASSLEEGARGYTF. The CDR3 region has the DNA TGTGCCAGCAGCTTAGAAGAGGGGGCGCGCGGCTACACCTTC.

The rearrangement links TRBV5-1 to TRBJ1-1, with a weak D call TRBD1 (5 bases). The CDR3 spans 14 residues. The germline V gene encodes CDR1 SGHRS and CDR2 YFSETQ. Trimming stripped 0 bases from V and 2 bases from J, with 8 bases between. Written as DNA, the CDR3 is TGCGCCAGCAGCTTGGGGACATCCAACACTGAAGCTTTCTTT. Residues: CASSLGTSNTEAFF.

This clone occurred a few times. V gene TRBV18 combines with J gene TRBJ1-5; 10 positions match TRBD1. The germline V gene encodes CDR1 KGHSH and CDR2 LQKENI. The ends lost 3 bases at V and 7 bases at J; junction bases unmatched: 6. The CDR3 is made up of 15 amino acids. CDR3 nucleotide sequence: TGTGCCAGCTCACCCGGGACAGGGGTATACCAGCCCCAGCATTTT. It encodes CASSPGTGVYQPQHF.

Only one count was recorded for this clone. The chain has TRBV10-3 and TRBJ1-1; 7 nucleotides agree with TRBD1. The CDR3 extends over 13 amino acids. Germline trimming cut 6 bases from V and 3 bases from J; bases unmatched to any gene: 4. Germline CDR1 reads ENHRY; CDR2 reads SYGVKD. CDR3 loop: CAISEGQDTEAFF. CDR3 in DNA: TGTGCCATCAGCGAAGGACAGGACACTGAAGCTTTCTTT.

This clone was detected only a few times. The V gene is TRBV18, the J gene TRBJ2-7; 7 positions agree with TRBD2. The junction had 13 bases not matched to a gene; V was cut back by 5 bases and J by 3 bases. CDR1 and CDR2 from the germline V gene are KGHSH and LQKENI. The CDR3 runs to 16 residues. CDR3: CASSSYGVGGNYEQYF. CDR3 sequence (DNA): TGTGCCAGCTCATCCTATGGCGTGGGAGGGAACTACGAGCAGTACTTC.

V usage is TRBV5-1 and J usage is TRBJ2-2; D is perhaps TRBD2 (7 bases). This CDR3 contains 17 residues. Per the germline V gene, CDR1 is SGHRS and CDR2 is YFSETQ. V was shortened by 4 bases and J by 4 bases, with 20 bases between the two germline ends. The chain's CDR3 is CASSKAGATGGTGELFF. The CDR3 DNA reads as TGCGCCAGCAGCAAGGCAGGGGCGACGGGGGGCACCGGGGAGCTGTTTTTT.

The chain is built from TRBV7-3 and TRBJ2-2; 8 bases are shared with TRBD1. The CDR3 consists of 14 residues. V gave up 4 bases and J gave up 7 bases; unmatched junction bases: 5. Germline values: CDR1 SGHTA, CDR2 FQGTGA. Here the CDR3 reads CASSSHTGGGELFF. CDR3 DNA: TGTGCCAGCAGCTCGCATACAGGGGGCGGGGAGCTGTTTTTT.

The chain combines TRBV6-5 with TRBJ1-3; D is possibly TRBD1 (6 bases). The CDR3 sequence is 15 residues long. Trimming removed 5 bases from V and 4 bases from J, with 15 bases in between. Germline CDR1 reads MNHEY; CDR2 reads SVGAGI. In nucleotides, the CDR3 is TGTGCCAGCAGTGCAACAGGGTTCTCAGGAAACACCATATATTTT. This encodes CASSATGFSGNTIYF.

This chain uses TRBV5-3 with TRBJ1-2; 8 bases agree with TRBD1. TRBV5-3 is labeled an ORF, and its function is uncertain. The CDR3 covers 16 residues. Unmatched junction bases numbered 8, after V lost 0 bases and J lost 4 bases. The CDR3, as DNA: TGTGCCAGAAGCTTGGAGGCAGGGGGCTTTGGCTATGGCTACACCTTC. Residues: CARSLEAGGFGYGYTF.

The chain has TRBV5-1 and TRBJ2-2; D gene unclear. The CDR3 has 15 amino acids. Trimming cost V 3 bases and J 5 bases, with 14 bases left between them. Germline CDR1 and CDR2: SGHRS and YFSETQ. CDR3 bases: TGCGCCAGCAGCTCCCGGGTAGTCGGGACCGGGGAGCTGTTTTTT. Amino acid sequence: CASSSRVVGTGELFF.

V gene TRBV19 combines with J gene TRBJ2-7; a possible D gene is TRBD2 (6 bases). CDR1 is LNHDA and CDR2 is SQIVND in the germline V gene (reference sequence). The V gene lost 3 bases and the J gene lost 7 bases, with 19 bases spanning the gap. The CDR3 totals 15 residues. CDR3 sequence: CASSMRGKRTGEQYF. The DNA for the CDR3 is TGTGCCAGTAGTATGCGCGGGAAACGGACGGGGGAGCAGTACTTC.

V is TRBV27 and J is TRBJ2-5; 12 bases map to TRBD2. Germline V lookup: CDR1 MNHEY, CDR2 SMNVEV (reference sequence). The CDR3 has 18 residues. After removal of 5 bases from V and 1 base from J, the junction contained 11 bases not matched to a gene. The CDR3 DNA follows: TGTGCCAGCAGTCCAAACGGACTAGCGGGAAGTGGCCAAGAGACCCAGTACTTC. It encodes CASSPNGLAGSGQETQYF.

The chain combines TRBV27 with TRBJ2-7, with unresolved D. The V and J ends lost 5 bases and 1 base respectively, with 12 bases between them. CDR1 and CDR2 from the germline V gene are MNHEY and SMNVEV (reference sequence). The CDR3 covers 14 residues. CDR3 residues: CASSLTDSSYEQYF. The CDR3 DNA is TGTGCCAGCAGTCTCACAGATTCATCCTACGAGCAGTACTTC.